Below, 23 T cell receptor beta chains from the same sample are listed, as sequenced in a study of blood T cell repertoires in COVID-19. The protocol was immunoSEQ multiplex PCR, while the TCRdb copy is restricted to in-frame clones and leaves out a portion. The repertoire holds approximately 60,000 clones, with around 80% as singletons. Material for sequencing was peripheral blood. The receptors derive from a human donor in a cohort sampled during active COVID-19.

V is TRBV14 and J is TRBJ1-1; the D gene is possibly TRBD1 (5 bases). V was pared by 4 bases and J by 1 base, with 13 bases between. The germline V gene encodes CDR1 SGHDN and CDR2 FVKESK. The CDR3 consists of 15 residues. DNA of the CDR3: TGTGCCAGCAGCCCACCGGACACTCCGAACACTGAAGCTTTCTTT. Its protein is CASSPPDTPNTEAFF.

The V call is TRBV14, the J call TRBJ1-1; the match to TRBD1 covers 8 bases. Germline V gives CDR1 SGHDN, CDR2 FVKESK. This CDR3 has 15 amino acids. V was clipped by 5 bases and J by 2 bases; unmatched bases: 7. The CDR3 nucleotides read TGTGCCAGCAGCTACTCAGGGGGCGGAAACACTGAAGCTTTCTTT. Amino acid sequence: CASSYSGGGNTEAFF.

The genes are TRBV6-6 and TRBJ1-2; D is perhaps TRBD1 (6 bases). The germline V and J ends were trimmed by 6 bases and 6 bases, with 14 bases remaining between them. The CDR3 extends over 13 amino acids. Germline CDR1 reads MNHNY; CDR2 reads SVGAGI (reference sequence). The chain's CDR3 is CASRDSFQDGYTF. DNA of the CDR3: TGTGCCAGCAGGGACAGTTTTCAGGATGGCTACACCTTC.

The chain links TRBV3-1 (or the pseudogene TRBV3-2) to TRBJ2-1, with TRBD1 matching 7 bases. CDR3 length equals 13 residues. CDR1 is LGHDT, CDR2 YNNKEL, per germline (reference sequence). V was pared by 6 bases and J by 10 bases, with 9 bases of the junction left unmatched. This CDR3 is CASSKRQGWEQFF. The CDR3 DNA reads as TGTGCCAGCAGTAAAAGACAGGGTTGGGAGCAGTTCTTC.

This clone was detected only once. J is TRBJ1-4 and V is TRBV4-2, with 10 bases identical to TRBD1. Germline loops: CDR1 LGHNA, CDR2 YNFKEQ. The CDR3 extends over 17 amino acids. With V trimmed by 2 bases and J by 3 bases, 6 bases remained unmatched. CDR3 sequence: CASSQQRGQGSNEKLFF. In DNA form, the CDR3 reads TGTGCCAGCAGCCAACAACGGGGACAGGGGTCTAATGAAAAACTGTTTTTT.

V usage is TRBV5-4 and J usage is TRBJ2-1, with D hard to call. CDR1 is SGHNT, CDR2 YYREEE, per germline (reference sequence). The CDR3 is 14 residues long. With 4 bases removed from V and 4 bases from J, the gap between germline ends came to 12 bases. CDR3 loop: CASSQAEDYNEQFF. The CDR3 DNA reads TGTGCCAGCAGCCAAGCAGAGGATTACAATGAGCAGTTCTTC.

CDR3 sequence reads: CAISEFAGGPLEQYF. CDR3 in DNA: TGTGCCATCAGTGAGTTCGCGGGGGGACCCCTGGAGCAGTACTTC. This chain joins TRBV10-3 and TRBJ2-7; 8 bases line up with TRBD2. The V segment lost 1 base and the J segment 7 bases; nucleotides outside the gene matches: 9. Germline V gene data show CDR1 as ENHRY and CDR2 as SYGVKD. This CDR3 spans 15 amino acids.

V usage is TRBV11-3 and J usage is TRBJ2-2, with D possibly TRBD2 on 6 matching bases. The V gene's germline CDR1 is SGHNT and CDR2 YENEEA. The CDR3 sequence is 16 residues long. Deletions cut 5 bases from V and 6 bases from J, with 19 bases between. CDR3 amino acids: CASSGKSRGLAGELFF. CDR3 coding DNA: TGTGCCAGCAGCGGGAAATCGCGGGGTTTGGCCGGGGAGCTGTTTTTT.

The CDR3 here is CASSLGRGGYEQYF. The CDR3 nucleotides read TGCGCCAGCAGCTTGGGGCGGGGGGGCTACGAGCAGTACTTC. This chain connects TRBV5-1 to TRBJ2-7, with 9 bases matching TRBD2. CDR3 size: 14 residues. Germline CDR1 is SGHRS and CDR2 is YFSETQ. J lost 3 bases, V lost 0 bases, and 1 base had no gene match.

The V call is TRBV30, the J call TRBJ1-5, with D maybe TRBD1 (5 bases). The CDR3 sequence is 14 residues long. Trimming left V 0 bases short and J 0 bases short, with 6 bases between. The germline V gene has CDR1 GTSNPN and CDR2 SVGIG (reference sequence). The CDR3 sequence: CAWSVTVSNQPQHF. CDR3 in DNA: TGTGCCTGGAGTGTGACAGTTAGCAATCAGCCCCAGCATTTT.

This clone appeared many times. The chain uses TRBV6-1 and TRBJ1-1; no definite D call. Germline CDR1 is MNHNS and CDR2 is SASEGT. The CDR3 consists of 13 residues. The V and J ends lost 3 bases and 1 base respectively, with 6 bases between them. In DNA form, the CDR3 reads TGTGCCAGCAGTGACACGGGGAACACTGAAGCTTTCTTT. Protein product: CASSDTGNTEAFF.

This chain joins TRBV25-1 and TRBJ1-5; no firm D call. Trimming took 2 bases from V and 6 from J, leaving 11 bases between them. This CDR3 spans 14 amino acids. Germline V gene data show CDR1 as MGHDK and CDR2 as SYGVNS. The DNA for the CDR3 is TGTGCCAGCAGTGAAAATCGTGCAGGTCAGCCCCAGCATTTT. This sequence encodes CASSENRAGQPQHF.

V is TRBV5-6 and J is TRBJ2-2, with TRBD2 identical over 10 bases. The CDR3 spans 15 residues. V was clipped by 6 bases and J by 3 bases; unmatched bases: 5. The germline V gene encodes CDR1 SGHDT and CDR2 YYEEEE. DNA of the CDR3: TGTGCCAGCAAACTAGCGGGGCACGACACCGGGGAGCTGTTTTTT. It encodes CASKLAGHDTGELFF.

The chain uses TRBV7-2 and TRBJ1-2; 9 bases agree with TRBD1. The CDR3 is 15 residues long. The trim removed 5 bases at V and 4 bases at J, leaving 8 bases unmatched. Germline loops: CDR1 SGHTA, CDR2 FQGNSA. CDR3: CASSITGGEAYGYTF. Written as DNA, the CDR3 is TGTGCCAGCAGCATAACAGGGGGCGAAGCCTATGGCTACACCTTC.

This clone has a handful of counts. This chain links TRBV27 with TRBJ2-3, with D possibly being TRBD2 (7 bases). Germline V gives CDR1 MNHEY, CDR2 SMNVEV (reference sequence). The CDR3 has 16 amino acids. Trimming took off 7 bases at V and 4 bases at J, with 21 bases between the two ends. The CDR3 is CASKSMGGGRPDTQYF. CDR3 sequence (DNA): TGTGCCAGCAAAAGTATGGGGGGGGGCCGGCCAGATACGCAGTATTTT.

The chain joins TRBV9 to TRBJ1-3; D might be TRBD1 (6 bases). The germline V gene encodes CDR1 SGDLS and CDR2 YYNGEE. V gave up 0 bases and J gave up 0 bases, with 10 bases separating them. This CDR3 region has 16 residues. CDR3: CASSVAGTHSGNTIYF. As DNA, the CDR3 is TGTGCCAGCAGCGTAGCCGGGACACACTCTGGAAACACCATATATTTT.

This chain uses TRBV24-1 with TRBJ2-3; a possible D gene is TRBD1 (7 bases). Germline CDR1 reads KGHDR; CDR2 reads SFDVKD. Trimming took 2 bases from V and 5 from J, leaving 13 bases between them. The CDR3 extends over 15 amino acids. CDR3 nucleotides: TGTGCCACCAGTGATTCCGGGCAGGGGGGAGATACGCAGTATTTT. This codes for CATSDSGQGGDTQYF.

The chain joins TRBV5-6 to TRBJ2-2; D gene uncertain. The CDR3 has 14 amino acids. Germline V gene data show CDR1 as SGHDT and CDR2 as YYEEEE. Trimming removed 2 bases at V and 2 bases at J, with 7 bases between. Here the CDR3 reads CASSFSENTGELFF. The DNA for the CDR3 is TGTGCCAGCAGCTTTTCAGAAAACACCGGGGAGCTGTTTTTT.

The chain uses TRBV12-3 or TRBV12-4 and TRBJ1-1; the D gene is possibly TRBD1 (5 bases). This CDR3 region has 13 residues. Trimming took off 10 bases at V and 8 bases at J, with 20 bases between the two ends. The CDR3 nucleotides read TGTGCCACCCGTGGAGCCGGGGAGGGGGAAGCTTTCTTT. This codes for CATRGAGEGEAFF.

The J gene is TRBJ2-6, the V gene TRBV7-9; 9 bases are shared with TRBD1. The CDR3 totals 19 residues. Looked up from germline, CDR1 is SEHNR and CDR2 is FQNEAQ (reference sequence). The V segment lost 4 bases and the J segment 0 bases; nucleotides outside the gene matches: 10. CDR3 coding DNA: TGTGCCAGCAGCTCTCAGTTAGGACAGGGGAGCTCTGGGGCCAACGTCCTGACTTTC. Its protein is CASSSQLGQGSSGANVLTF. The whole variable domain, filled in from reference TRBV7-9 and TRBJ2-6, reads DTGVSQNPRHKITKRGQNVTFRCDPISEHNRLYWYRQTLGQGPEFLTYFQNEAQLEKSRLLSDRFSAERPKGSFSTLEIQRTEQGDSAMYLCASSSQLGQGSSGANVLTFGAGSRLTVL.

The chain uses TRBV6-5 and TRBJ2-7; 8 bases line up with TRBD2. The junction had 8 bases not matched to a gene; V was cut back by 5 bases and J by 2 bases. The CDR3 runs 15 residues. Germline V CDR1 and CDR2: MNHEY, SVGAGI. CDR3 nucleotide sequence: TGTGCCAGCAGTACGTATAGCGGGGACACCTACGAGCAGTACTTC. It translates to CASSTYSGDTYEQYF.

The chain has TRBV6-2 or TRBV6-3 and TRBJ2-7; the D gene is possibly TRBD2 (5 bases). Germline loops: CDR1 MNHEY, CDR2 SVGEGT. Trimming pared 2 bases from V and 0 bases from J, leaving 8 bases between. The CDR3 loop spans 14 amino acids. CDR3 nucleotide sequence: TGTGCCAGCAGTTACGAACGGGGCTCCTACGAGCAGTACTTC. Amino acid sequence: CASSYERGSYEQYF.

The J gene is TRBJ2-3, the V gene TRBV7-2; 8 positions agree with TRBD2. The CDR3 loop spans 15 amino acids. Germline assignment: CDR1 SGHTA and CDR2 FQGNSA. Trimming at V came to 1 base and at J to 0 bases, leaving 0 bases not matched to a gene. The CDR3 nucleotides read TGTGCCAGCAGCTTAGTAGCGGGGAGCACAGATACGCAGTATTTT. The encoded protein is CASSLVAGSTDTQYF.